This TCR beta chain was identified during a study of T cell responses to AZD1222 COVID-19 vaccine. Study observations and caveats: Spike was spanned by vaccine-associated CD4 TCRs, which were dominant at 160-218 and 743-854.

CDR1 MDHEN and CDR2 SYDVKM come from the germline V gene. The CDR3 covers 17 residues. Trimming removed 1 base from V and 1 base from J, with 14 bases in between. In the case of this clone: The target antigen is unknown.

Clones were read by immunoSEQ multiplex PCR, and TCRdb kept only the in-frame ones, dropping some. Here the sample spans 80,000 to 95,000 clones, roughly 88% being singletons. The chain is built from TRBV28 and TRBJ2-4, with D perhaps being TRBD1 or TRBD2 (5 bases each). The clonotype originates from an adult in good health. The input for sequencing was peripheral blood, taken on day 0 of MenACWY control vaccination. The CDR3 sequence is CASSLLRGLKAKNIQYF. DNA for the CDR3: TGTGCCAGCAGTTTATTGAGGGGCCTCAAGGCCAAAAACATTCAGTACTTC.